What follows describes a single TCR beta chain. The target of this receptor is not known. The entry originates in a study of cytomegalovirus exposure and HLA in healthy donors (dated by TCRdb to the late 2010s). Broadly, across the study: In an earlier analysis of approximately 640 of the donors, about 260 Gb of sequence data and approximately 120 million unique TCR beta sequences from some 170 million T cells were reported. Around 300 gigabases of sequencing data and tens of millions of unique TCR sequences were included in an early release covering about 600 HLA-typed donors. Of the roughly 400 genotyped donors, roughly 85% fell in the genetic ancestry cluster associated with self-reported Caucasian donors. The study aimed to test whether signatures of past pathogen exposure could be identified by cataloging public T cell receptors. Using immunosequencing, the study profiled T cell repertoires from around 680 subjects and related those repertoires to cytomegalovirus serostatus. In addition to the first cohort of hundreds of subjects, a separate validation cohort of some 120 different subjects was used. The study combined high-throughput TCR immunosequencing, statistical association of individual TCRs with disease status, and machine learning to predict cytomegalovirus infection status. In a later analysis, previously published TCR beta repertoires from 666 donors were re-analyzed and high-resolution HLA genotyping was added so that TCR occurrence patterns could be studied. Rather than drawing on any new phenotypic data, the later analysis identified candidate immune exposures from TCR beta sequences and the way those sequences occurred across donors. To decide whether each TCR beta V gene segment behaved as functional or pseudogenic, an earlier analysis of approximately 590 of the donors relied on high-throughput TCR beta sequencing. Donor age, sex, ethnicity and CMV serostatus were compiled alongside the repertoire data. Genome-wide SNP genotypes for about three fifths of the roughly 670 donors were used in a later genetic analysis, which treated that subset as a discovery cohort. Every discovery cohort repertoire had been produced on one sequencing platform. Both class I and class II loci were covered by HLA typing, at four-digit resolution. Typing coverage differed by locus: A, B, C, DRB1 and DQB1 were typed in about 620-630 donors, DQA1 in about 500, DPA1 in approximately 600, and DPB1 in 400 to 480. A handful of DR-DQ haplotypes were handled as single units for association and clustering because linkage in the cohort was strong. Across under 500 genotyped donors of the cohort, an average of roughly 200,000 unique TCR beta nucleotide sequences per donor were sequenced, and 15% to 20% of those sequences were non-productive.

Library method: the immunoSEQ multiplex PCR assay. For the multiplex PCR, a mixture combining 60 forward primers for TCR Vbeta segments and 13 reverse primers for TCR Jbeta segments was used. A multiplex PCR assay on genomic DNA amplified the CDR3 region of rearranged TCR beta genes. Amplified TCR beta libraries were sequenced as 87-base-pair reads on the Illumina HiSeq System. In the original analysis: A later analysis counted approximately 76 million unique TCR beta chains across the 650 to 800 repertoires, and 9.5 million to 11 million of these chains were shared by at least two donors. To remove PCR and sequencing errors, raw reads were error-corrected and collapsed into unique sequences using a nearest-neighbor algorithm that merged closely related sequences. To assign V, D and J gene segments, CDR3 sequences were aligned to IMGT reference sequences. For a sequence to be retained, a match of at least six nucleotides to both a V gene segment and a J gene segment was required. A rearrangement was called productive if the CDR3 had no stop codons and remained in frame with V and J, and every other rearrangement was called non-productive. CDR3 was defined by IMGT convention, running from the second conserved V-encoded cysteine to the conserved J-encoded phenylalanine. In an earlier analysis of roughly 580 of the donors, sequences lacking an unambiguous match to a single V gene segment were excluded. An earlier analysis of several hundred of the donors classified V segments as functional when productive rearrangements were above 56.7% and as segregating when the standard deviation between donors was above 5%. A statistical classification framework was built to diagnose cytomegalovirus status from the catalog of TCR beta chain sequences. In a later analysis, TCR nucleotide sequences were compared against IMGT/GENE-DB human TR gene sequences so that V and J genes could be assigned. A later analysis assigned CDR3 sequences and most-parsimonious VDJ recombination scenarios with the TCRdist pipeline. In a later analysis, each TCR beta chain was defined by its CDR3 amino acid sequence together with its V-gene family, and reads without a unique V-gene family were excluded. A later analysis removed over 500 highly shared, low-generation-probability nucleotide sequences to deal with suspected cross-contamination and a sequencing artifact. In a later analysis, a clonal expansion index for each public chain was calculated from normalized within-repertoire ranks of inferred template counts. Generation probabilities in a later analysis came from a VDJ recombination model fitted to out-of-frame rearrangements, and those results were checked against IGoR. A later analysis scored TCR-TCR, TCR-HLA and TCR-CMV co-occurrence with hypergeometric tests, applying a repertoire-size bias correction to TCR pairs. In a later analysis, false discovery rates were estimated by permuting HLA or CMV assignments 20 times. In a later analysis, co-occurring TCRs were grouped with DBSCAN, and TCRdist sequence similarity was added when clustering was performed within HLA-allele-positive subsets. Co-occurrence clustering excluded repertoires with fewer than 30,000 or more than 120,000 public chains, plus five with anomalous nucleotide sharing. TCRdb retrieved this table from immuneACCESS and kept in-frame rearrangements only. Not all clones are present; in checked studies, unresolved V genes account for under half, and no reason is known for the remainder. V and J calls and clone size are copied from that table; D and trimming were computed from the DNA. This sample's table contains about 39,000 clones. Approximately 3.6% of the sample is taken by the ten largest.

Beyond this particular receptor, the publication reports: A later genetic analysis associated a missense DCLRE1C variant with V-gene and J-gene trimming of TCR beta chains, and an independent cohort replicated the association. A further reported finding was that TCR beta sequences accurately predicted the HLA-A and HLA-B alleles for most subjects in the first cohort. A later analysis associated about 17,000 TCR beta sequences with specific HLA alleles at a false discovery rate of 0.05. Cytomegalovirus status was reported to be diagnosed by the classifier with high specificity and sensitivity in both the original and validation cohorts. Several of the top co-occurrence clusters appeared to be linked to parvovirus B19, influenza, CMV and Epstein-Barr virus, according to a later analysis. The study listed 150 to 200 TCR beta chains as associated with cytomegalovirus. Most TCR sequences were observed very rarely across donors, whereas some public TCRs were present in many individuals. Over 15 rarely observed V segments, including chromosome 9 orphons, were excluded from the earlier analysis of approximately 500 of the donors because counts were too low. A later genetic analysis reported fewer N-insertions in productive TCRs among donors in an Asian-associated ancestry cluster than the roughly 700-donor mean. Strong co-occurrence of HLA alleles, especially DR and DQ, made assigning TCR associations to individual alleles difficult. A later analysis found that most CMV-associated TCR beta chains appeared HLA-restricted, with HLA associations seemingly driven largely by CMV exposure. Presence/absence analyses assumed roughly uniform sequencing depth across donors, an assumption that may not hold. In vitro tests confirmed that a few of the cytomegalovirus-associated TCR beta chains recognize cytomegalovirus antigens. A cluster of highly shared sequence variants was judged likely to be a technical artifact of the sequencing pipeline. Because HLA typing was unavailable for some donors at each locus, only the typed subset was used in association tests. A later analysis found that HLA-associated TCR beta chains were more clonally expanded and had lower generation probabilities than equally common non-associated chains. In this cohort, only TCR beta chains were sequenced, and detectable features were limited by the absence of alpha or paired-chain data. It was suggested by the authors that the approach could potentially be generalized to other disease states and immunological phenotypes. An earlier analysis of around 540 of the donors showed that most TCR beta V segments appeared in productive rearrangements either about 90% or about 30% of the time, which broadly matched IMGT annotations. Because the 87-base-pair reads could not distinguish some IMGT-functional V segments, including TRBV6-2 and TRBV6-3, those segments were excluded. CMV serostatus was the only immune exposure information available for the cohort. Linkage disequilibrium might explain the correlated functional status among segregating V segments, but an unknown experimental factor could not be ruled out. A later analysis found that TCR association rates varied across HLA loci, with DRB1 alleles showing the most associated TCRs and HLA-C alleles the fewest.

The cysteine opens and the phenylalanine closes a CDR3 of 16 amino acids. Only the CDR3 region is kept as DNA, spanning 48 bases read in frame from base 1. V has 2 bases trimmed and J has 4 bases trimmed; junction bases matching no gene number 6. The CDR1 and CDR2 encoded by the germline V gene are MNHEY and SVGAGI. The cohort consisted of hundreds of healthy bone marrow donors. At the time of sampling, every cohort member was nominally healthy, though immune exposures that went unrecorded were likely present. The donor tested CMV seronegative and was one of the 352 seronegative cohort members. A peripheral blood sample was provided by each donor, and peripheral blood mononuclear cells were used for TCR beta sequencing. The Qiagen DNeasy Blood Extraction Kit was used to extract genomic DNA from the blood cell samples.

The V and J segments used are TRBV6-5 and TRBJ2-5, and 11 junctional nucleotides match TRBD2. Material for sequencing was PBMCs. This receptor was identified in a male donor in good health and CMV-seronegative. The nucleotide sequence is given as TGTGCCAGCAGTTACGGGTCTAGCGGGGGGAGAGAGACCCAGTACTTC. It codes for CASSYGSSGGRETQYF.